What follows are 22 T cell receptor beta chains derived from one specimen sequenced in a study of high-grade serous ovarian cancer treatment subgroups (dated by TCRdb to the early 2020s). The library was produced with the immunoSEQ multiplex PCR assay. TCRdb limited this immuneACCESS table to in-frame rearrangements with V and J called. A share of clones is missing; checked studies link under half to unresolved V genes, and the rest is unexplained. Counted in this sample were 10,000 or so clones; more than 65% of them appeared once. 4.1% of the sample is held by the ten biggest clonotypes. Collection of tumor samples took place before definitive surgery or chemotherapy. The sample comprised tumor tissue. Source of these receptors: a human donor with high-grade serous ovarian cancer.

The count of this clone is one. The chain links TRBV30 to TRBJ1-2; 7 positions agree with TRBD1. Losses at the gene ends were 4 bases for V and 6 bases for J; bases not matched to a gene: 8. Germline values: CDR1 GTSNPN, CDR2 SVGIG (reference sequence). The CDR3 covers 13 residues. DNA of the CDR3: TGTGCCTGGACCCCCAGGGGGAAGGATGGCTACACCTTC. Amino acids: CAWTPRGKDGYTF.

The J gene is TRBJ2-5, the V gene TRBV5-4; D is unclear. This CDR3 has 15 amino acids. The V gene's germline CDR1 is SGHNT and CDR2 YYREEE (reference sequence). The V end was cut by 2 bases, the J end by 2 bases, with 13 bases between. CDR3 bases: TGTGCCAGCAGCTTAGCCCGAGCCACTCAAGAGACCCAGTACTTC. This encodes CASSLARATQETQYF.

This clone was found a few times. The V gene is TRBV9, the J gene TRBJ2-1; 7 bases match TRBD2. Germline V gene data show CDR1 as SGDLS and CDR2 as YYNGEE. Losses at the gene ends were 0 bases for V and 7 bases for J; bases not matched to a gene: 7. The CDR3 covers 15 residues. CDR3: CASSVGRTSLNEQFF. The CDR3 DNA is TGTGCCAGCAGCGTAGGTAGGACTAGTCTTAATGAGCAGTTCTTC.

This chain uses TRBV6-6 with TRBJ1-4, with 7 bases identical to TRBD1. The CDR3 is 14 amino acids. V was clipped by 3 bases and J by 4 bases; unmatched bases: 2. Germline V gives CDR1 MNHNY, CDR2 SVGAGI (reference sequence). The CDR3 DNA reads as TGTGCCAGCAGTTATGACAGGGTTAATGAAAAACTGTTTTTT. This gives the protein CASSYDRVNEKLFF.

This clone came up a few times. This chain joins TRBV9 and TRBJ1-5; TRBD1 matches at 11 bases. The germline V gene encodes CDR1 SGDLS and CDR2 YYNGEE. V lost 3 bases, J lost 6 bases, and 2 bases stayed unmatched. The CDR3 has 14 amino acids. CDR3 sequence: CASSAGQGAQPQHF. In DNA, the CDR3 is TGTGCCAGCAGCGCAGGACAGGGGGCTCAGCCCCAGCATTTT.

This clone was seen more than once but under ten times. The CDR3 here is CASSQMTGAGEQYF. The CDR3 DNA reads TGTGCCAGCAGCCAGATGACAGGGGCTGGCGAGCAGTACTTC. The chain is built from TRBV5-5 and TRBJ2-7; 8 nucleotides line up with TRBD1. The V and J ends lost 4 bases and 6 bases, in that order; junction bases with no gene match: 9. There are 14 residues in the CDR3. Germline V gives CDR1 SGHKS, CDR2 YYEKEE (reference sequence).

The chain employs TRBV15 and TRBJ2-7, with 9 bases that match TRBD1. J lost 0 bases, V lost 5 bases, and 5 bases had no gene match. The CDR3 totals 15 residues. Germline V gene sequence: CDR1 LNHNV, CDR2 YYDKDF (reference sequence). The DNA of the CDR3 is TGTGCCACCAGCGGGACAGGGAGTTCCTCCTACGAGCAGTACTTC. Protein sequence: CATSGTGSSSYEQYF.

The chain joins TRBV6-1 to TRBJ2-2; possibly TRBD2 for D (5 bases). Germline V gene lookup returns CDR1 MNHNS and CDR2 SASEGT. There are 13 residues in the CDR3. With 6 bases removed from V and 3 bases from J, the gap between germline ends came to 8 bases. The CDR3 spells CASRSGYTGELFF. The CDR3 DNA sequence: TGTGCCAGCAGGAGCGGTTACACCGGGGAGCTGTTTTTT.

V gene TRBV6-4 combines with J gene TRBJ2-6; 10 nucleotides match TRBD1. The CDR3 loop spans 18 amino acids. J was trimmed by 0 bases and V by 2 bases; bases with no gene match: 4. From germline, CDR1 is MRHNA and CDR2 SNTAGT. CDR3 loop: CASSDPGQGGSGANVLTF. In DNA, the CDR3 is TGTGCCAGCAGTGACCCCGGACAGGGGGGCTCTGGGGCCAACGTCCTGACTTTC.

The chain has TRBV7-3 and TRBJ1-2; no reliable D call. CDR1 and CDR2 from the germline V gene are SGHTA and FQGTGA. The V end lost 2 bases, the J end lost 5 bases, and 12 bases lay between the germline ends. The CDR3 runs 14 residues. CDR3 coding DNA: TGTGCCAGCAGCTTAGACGGCGGGTCTTATGGCTACACCTTC. Protein: CASSLDGGSYGYTF.

This chain connects TRBV18 to TRBJ2-3, with 7 bases fitting TRBD1. J lost 2 bases, V lost 4 bases, and 6 bases had no gene match. In germline, CDR1 is KGHSH, CDR2 LQKENI. The CDR3 loop spans 15 amino acids. DNA for the CDR3: TGTGCCAGCTCACAAGGACAGGACCTCACAGATACGCAGTATTTT. This codes for CASSQGQDLTDTQYF. Full variable domain (outside the CDR3, taken from reference TRBV18 and TRBJ2-3): NAGVMQNPRHLVRRRGQEARLRCSPMKGHSHVYWYRQLPEEGLKFMVYLQKENIIDESGMPKERFSAEFPKEGPSILRIQQVVRGDSAAYFCASSQGQDLTDTQYFGPGTRLTVL.

The chain recombines TRBV28 with TRBJ2-5; D gene unclear. V was trimmed by 3 bases and J by 5 bases, leaving 22 bases between them. This CDR3 is built from 17 residues. Germline V lookup: CDR1 MDHEN, CDR2 SYDVKM. The CDR3 sequence is CASSLMRSMGIEETQYF. Written as DNA, the CDR3 is TGTGCCAGCAGTTTGATGCGTTCAATGGGTATAGAGGAGACCCAGTACTTC.

By proportion, this clone is medium-sized. The chain joins TRBV5-4 to TRBJ1-1; maybe TRBD1 (5 bases). Trimming pared 4 bases from V and 0 bases from J, leaving 16 bases between. There are 16 residues in the CDR3. The germline V gene has CDR1 SGHNT and CDR2 YYREEE (reference sequence). CDR3 sequence reads: CASSLQGFGMNTEAFF. DNA of the CDR3: TGTGCCAGCAGCCTGCAGGGTTTTGGTATGAACACTGAAGCTTTCTTT.

A single count supports this clone. V gene TRBV27 combines with J gene TRBJ2-5; D is perhaps TRBD2 (6 bases). The germline gives CDR1 MNHEY, CDR2 SMNVEV (reference sequence). CDR3 length equals 14 residues. V was shortened by 7 bases and J by 5 bases, with 17 bases between the two germline ends. CDR3 amino acids: CASMGTGRWETQYF. The CDR3 DNA reads TGTGCCAGCATGGGCACCGGGAGATGGGAGACCCAGTACTTC.

The chain couples TRBV7-9 to TRBJ1-1; a possible D gene is TRBD1 (5 bases). Trimming removed 5 bases at V and 4 bases at J, with 11 bases between. The CDR3 contains 13 residues. CDR1 is SEHNR, CDR2 FQNEAQ, per germline (reference sequence). The CDR3 bases are TGTGCCAGCAGCATCCAGGGAGGCACTGAAGCTTTCTTT. This encodes CASSIQGGTEAFF.

The rearrangement joins TRBV11-1 to TRBJ2-3; 9 nucleotides line up with TRBD2. Germline CDR1 reads SGHAT; CDR2 reads FQDESV (reference sequence). Losses at the gene ends were 3 bases for V and 4 bases for J; bases not matched to a gene: 8. This CDR3 contains 16 residues. This CDR3 is CASSLYAGGGADTQYF. The CDR3 region has the DNA TGTGCCAGCAGCTTGTATGCGGGAGGGGGTGCAGATACGCAGTATTTT.

The V gene is TRBV9, the J gene TRBJ2-1; D might be TRBD1 or TRBD2, each matching 5 bases. V lost 4 bases, J lost 7 bases, and 18 bases lay in between. This CDR3 has 15 amino acids. Germline V CDR1 and CDR2: SGDLS, YYNGEE. For the CDR3, the DNA is TGTGCCAGCAGCTTAGGGACCAACGTTGTGAATGAGCAGTTCTTC. Its translation is CASSLGTNVVNEQFF.

This chain links TRBV7-8 with TRBJ2-1, with 11 positions matching TRBD2. The CDR3 covers 17 residues. In germline, CDR1 is SGHVS, CDR2 FQNEAQ. V gave up 1 base and J gave up 1 base; unmatched junction bases: 3. This CDR3 is CASSLGGLADSYNEQFF. The CDR3 nucleotides read TGTGCCAGCAGCTTAGGGGGACTAGCGGATTCCTACAATGAGCAGTTCTTC.

This chain joins TRBV7-2 and TRBJ2-3; 13 bases agree with TRBD2. Germline assignment: CDR1 SGHTA and CDR2 FQGNSA. The V gene end was trimmed by 5 bases and the J gene end by 6 bases; junction bases not matched to a gene: 11. The CDR3 totals 17 residues. The CDR3 bases are TGTGCCAGCAGCCAACGACTAGCGGGAGGACTGGGGGATACGCAGTATTTT. Amino acid sequence: CASSQRLAGGLGDTQYF. Supplemented by reference TRBV7-2 and TRBJ2-3, the full variable domain reads GAGVSQSPSNKVTEKGKDVELRCDPISGHTALYWYRQSLGQGLEFLIYFQGNSAPDKSGLPSDRFSAERTGGSVSTLTIQRTQQEDSAVYLCASSQRLAGGLGDTQYFGPGTRLTVL.

This clone showed up just once. V usage is TRBV11-2 and J usage is TRBJ2-4; 10 bases fit TRBD2. This CDR3 is 15 amino acids long. Losses at the gene ends were 2 bases for V and 6 bases for J; bases not matched to a gene: 4. The germline CDR1 and CDR2 sequences are SGHAT and FQNNGV. The CDR3 DNA reads TGTGCCAGCAGCTTATTAGCGGGGGGAGTAAACATTCAGTACTTC. Its translation: CASSLLAGGVNIQYF.

This sequence joins TRBV11-2 and TRBJ2-5; maybe TRBD2 (6 bases). Trimming stripped 3 bases from V and 5 bases from J, with 13 bases between. Germline values: CDR1 SGHAT, CDR2 FQNNGV. The CDR3 has 14 amino acids. The chain's CDR3 is CASSLESLAETQYF. DNA for the CDR3: TGTGCCAGCAGCTTGGAATCACTAGCTGAGACCCAGTACTTC.

This clone is large within its sample. The chain carries TRBV7-2 and TRBJ1-5; D unresolved. The CDR3 sequence is 13 residues long. CDR1 is SGHTA and CDR2 is FQGNSA in the germline V gene. V lost 5 bases and J 4 bases, leaving 9 bases between the germline ends. CDR3: CASSVQPNQPQHF. The DNA for the CDR3 is TGTGCCAGCAGCGTTCAGCCAAATCAGCCCCAGCATTTT.